The clone carrying this T cell receptor beta chain turned up a few times. PCR was performed using 60 Vbeta and 13 Jbeta primers. The assay was immunoSEQ multiplex PCR, and TCRdb's table has in-frame clones only and misses some. The table records under 150,000 clones, more than 60% of them present only once. The CDR3 extends over 16 amino acids. Losses at the gene ends were 3 bases for V and 4 bases for J; bases not matched to a gene: 6. Germline V gene lookup returns CDR1 MNHNS and CDR2 SASEGT. This sample was taken from a study of cytomegalovirus exposure and HLA in healthy donors. What was sequenced was PBMCs. This sequence was found in a woman aged 45-60 years in good health and CMV-seropositive. The chain links TRBV6-1 to TRBJ1-6; 7 nucleotides line up with TRBD1. CDR3 DNA: TGTGCCAGCAGTGATACACAGGGGTCTTATAATTCACCCCTCCACTTT. Translating it yields CASSDTQGSYNSPLHF.